This entry describes one T cell receptor (beta chain). V was clipped by 6 bases and J by 0 bases; unmatched bases: 9. The CDR3 totals 18 residues. Germline-derived CDR1 and CDR2 are SNHLY and FYNNEI. For CDR3 and TCR beta VDJ profiling, genomic DNA was the template used. TCRdb passed the reads through MiXCR, listing each CDR3 protein once. This table has some 160,000 distinct CDR3 sequences, less than 50% appearing once. The data derive from a study of CD8+CD57+ T cells in acquired aplastic anemia. An expansion of CD8+CD57+ cells by flow cytometry had been shown in patients chosen for sequencing. Source material: sorted CD4+, CD8+, or CD8+CD57+ T cells (not recorded which) from PBMCs. The chain joins TRBV2 to TRBJ1-6; 9 bases are a match to TRBD1. The source of this sequence is a human donor with aplastic anemia. CDR3 protein: CASSVDRGSSSYNSPLHF. In DNA, the CDR3 is TGTGCCAGCAGCGTGGACAGGGGTTCGAGCTCCTATAATTCACCCCTCCACTTT.